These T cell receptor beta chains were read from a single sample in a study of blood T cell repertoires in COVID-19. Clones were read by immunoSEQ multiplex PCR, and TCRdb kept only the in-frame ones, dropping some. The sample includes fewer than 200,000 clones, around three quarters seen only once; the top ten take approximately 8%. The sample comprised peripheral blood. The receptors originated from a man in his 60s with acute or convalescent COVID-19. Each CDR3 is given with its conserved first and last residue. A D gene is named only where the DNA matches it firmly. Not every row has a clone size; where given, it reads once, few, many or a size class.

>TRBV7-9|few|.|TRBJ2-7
TGTGCCAGCAGCGCCCCCCCGGGGGTTAGCTCCTACGAGCAGTACTTC
CASSAPPGVSSYEQYF
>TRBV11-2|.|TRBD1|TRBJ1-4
TGTGCCAGCAGCCTACTAAACAGGGGTGGTGAAAAACTGTTTTTT
CASSLLNRGGEKLFF
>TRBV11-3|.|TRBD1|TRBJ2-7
TGTGCCAGCAGCTTAGATGGACAGGGGCCCTCCTACGAGCAGTACTTC
CASSLDGQGPSYEQYF
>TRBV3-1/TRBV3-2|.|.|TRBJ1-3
TGTGCCAGCAGTCCGGGACACACACTCTCTGGAAACACCATATATTTT
CASSPGHTLSGNTIYF
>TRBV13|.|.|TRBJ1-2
TGTGCCAGCAGCTTAATGCAGGGAACGGAAGGCTACACCTTC
CASSLMQGTEGYTF
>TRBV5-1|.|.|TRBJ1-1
TGCGCCAGCAGCTTAAGTGAGACACAGATTCAGAACACTGAAGCTTTCTTT
CASSLSETQIQNTEAFF
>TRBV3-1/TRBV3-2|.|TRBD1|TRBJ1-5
TGTGCCAGCAGCCCGACAGGGTATAGCAATCAGCCCCAGCATTTT
CASSPTGYSNQPQHF
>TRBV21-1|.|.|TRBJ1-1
TGTGCCCTTGAGGGGGAGGGGAACACTGAAGCTTTCTTT
CALEGEGNTEAFF
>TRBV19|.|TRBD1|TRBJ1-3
TGTGCCAGTACTCCGGGACAGGGGTCTGGAAACACCATATATTTT
CASTPGQGSGNTIYF
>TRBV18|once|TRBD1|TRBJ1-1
TGTGCCAGCTCACGCCAGGGGGCTGGCGGTGAAGCTTTCTTT
CASSRQGAGGEAFF
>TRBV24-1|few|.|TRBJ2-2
TGTGCCACCAGTGATAGGGGTCGCTTTACCGGGGAGCTGTTTTTT
CATSDRGRFTGELFF
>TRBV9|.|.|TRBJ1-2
TGTGCCAGCAACCCAGGTGTAGGGGGGGTCTATGGCTACACCTTC
CASNPGVGGVYGYTF
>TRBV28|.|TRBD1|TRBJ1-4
TGTGCCAGCAGTTTGATTGGGACAGGGAGGTATACTAATGAAAAACTGTTTTTT
CASSLIGTGRYTNEKLFF
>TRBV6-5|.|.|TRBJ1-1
TGTGCCAGCACCCTGTGGCCGGGGGGGTACACTGAAGCTTTCTTT
CASTLWPGGYTEAFF
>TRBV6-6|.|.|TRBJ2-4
TGTGCCAGCAGTTACTTGGACACGAGAGCCAAAAACATTCAGTACTTC
CASSYLDTRAKNIQYF
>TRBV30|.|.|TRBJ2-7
TGTGCCTGGAGTGTTAGGCCCAGGGGTCCTTCCGAGCAGTACTTC
CAWSVRPRGPSEQYF
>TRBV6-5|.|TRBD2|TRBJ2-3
TGTGCCAGCAGTCCCGGGGGGGGGTGGACAGATACGCAGTATTTT
CASSPGGGWTDTQYF
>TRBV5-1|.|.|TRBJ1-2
TGCGCCAGCAGCTTGGGCCGGACAAACTATGGCTACACCTTC
CASSLGRTNYGYTF
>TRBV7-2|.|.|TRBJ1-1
TGTGCCAGCAGCTTAGCCCAGGGAACTGAAGCTTTCTTT
CASSLAQGTEAFF
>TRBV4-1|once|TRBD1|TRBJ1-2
TGCGCCAGCAGCCAAGCGGCGGGACAGACTATCTATGGCTACACCTTC
CASSQAAGQTIYGYTF
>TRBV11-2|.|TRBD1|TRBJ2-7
TGTGCCAGCAGAGGGGACAGCCACGAGCAGTACTTC
CASRGDSHEQYF
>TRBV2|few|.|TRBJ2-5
TGTGCCAGCAAGTCGACAAGTTGGACCCAGTACTTC
CASKSTSWTQYF
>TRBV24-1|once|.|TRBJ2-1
TGTGCCACCAGTGATTTGCGGGGGGCTTCCTACAATGAGCAGTTCTTC
CATSDLRGASYNEQFF
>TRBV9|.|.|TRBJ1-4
TGTGCCAGCAGCCCGGGGGGCAGGGCTGAAAAACTGTTTTTT
CASSPGGRAEKLFF
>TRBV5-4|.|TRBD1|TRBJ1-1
TGTGCCAGCAGCTTGGCCGGGACAGGGGCCATGAACACTGAAGCTTTCTTT
CASSLAGTGAMNTEAFF
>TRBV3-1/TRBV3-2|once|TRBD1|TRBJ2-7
TGTGCCAGCAGCCGCTCCCGGGACAGGGACGAGCAGTACTTC
CASSRSRDRDEQYF
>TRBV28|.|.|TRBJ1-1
TGTGCCAGCAGTTTATGGGACAGAGGAGCTTTCTTT
CASSLWDRGAFF
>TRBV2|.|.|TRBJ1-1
TGTGCCAGCAGTGACCCAGGAAACACTGAAGCTTTCTTT
CASSDPGNTEAFF
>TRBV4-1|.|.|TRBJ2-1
TGCGCCAGTAGCCAAGAAGAGGGGGAATACAATGAGCAGTTCTTC
CASSQEEGEYNEQFF
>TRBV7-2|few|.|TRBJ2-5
TGTGCCAGCAGTAGGACACAAGAGACCCAGTACTTC
CASSRTQETQYF
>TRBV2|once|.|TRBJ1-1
TGTGCCAGCAGTGTTGTGGGGGGGTTAAGGAACACTGAAGCTTTCTTT
CASSVVGGLRNTEAFF
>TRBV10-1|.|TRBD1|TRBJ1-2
TGCGCCAGACTAGGGGTCCCGGGACAGGGACGAGTGGACTATGGCTACACCTTC
CARLGVPGQGRVDYGYTF
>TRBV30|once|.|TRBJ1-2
TGTGCCTGGAGTGTACGGAGGGCGAGCGATGGCTACACCTTC
CAWSVRRASDGYTF
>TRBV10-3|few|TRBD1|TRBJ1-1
TGTGCCATCAGTGACGACCCAGACAGGGGGGGAACTGAAGCTTTCTTT
CAISDDPDRGGTEAFF
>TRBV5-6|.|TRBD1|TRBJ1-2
TGTGCCAGCACCACAGGGGGCCGGGACAGGGGGCAAAATGGCTACACCTTC
CASTTGGRDRGQNGYTF
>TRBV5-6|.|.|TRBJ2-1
TGTGCCAGCAGCTTGGCCAAGGCAGAGGGTCCCTACAATGAGCAGTTCTTC
CASSLAKAEGPYNEQFF
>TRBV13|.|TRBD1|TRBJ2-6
TGTGCCAGCAGCTTAGGTATGACAGGGGGGTCTGGGGCCAACGTCCTGACTTTC
CASSLGMTGGSGANVLTF
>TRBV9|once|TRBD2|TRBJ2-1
TGTGCCAGCAGCTCCCGACTAGCGGGGGCTTCCTACAATGAGCAGTTCTTC
CASSSRLAGASYNEQFF
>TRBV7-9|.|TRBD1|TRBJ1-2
TGTGCCAGCAGCTTAGGGGATTGGACAGGAAACGGCTACACCTTC
CASSLGDWTGNGYTF
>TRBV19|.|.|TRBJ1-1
TGTGCCAGTAGTCACGGAGGAACTGAAGCTTTCTTT
CASSHGGTEAFF
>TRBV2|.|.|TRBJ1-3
TGTGCCAGCAGGGACAGTCTCTCTGGAAACACCATATATTTT
CASRDSLSGNTIYF
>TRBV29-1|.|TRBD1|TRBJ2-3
TGCAGCGTTGAGAAACAGGGGGCTAAGACAGATACGCAGTATTTT
CSVEKQGAKTDTQYF
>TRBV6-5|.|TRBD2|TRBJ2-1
TGTGCCAGCAGACGGACTAGCGGATCCTACAATGAGCAGTTCTTC
CASRRTSGSYNEQFF
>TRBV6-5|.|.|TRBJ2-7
TGTGCCAGCAGTTACTCGGGTACAGGGAAAGGATACGAGCAGTACTTC
CASSYSGTGKGYEQYF
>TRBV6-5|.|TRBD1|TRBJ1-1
TGTGCCAGCAGTTACTCAACAACAGGGGTCACTGAAGCTTTCTTT
CASSYSTTGVTEAFF
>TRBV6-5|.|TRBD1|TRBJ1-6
TGTGCCAGCAGTCGCTTAGACAGGGGATCACCCCTCCACTTT
CASSRLDRGSPLHF
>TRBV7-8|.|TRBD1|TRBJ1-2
TGTGCCAGCAGCTTGGGGACAGGGATTGTGTATGGCTACACCTTC
CASSLGTGIVYGYTF
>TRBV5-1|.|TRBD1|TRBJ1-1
TGCGCCAGCAGCTTGGGACAGGGAGGCACTGAAGCTTTCTTT
CASSLGQGGTEAFF
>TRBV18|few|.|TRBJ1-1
TGTGCCAGCTCGCAGGGCACTGAAGCTTTCTTT
CASSQGTEAFF
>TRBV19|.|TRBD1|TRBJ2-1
TGTGCCAGTAGGACAGGGTACAATGAGCAGTTCTTC
CASRTGYNEQFF
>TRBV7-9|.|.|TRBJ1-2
TGTGCCAGCAGCTTAGGAGTAGGGCAGGGTTATGGCTACACCTTC
CASSLGVGQGYGYTF
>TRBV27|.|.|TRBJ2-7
TGTGCCAGCTCGACAGTGCGTCGCGAGCAGTACTTC
CASSTVRREQYF
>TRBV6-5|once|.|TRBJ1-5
TGTGCCAGCAGTTACGGCCAGGGAGGTCAGCCCCAGCATTTT
CASSYGQGGQPQHF
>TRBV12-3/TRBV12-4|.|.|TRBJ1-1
TGTGCCAGCACCTCTGACTGGGCTGAAGCTTTCTTT
CASTSDWAEAFF